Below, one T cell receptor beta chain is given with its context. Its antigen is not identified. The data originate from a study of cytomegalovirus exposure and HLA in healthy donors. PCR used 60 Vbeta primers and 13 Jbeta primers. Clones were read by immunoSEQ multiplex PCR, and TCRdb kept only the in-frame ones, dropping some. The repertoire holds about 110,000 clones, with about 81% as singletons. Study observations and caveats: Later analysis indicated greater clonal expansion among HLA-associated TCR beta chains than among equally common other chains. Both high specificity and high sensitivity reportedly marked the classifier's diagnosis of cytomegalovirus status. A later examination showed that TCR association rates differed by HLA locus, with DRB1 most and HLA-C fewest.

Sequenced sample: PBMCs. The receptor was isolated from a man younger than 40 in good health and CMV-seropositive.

CDR3 in amino acids: CASTHGAGESEAQYF. The DNA of the CDR3 is TGTGCCAGCACCCACGGAGCGGGGGAATCGGAGGCCCAGTACTTC. The rearrangement uses TRBV6-1 and TRBJ2-5; 8 nucleotides agree with TRBD2. V dropped 7 bases and J dropped 9; count of bases not matched to a gene: 16. The CDR3 contains 15 residues. The germline gives CDR1 MNHNS, CDR2 SASEGT.